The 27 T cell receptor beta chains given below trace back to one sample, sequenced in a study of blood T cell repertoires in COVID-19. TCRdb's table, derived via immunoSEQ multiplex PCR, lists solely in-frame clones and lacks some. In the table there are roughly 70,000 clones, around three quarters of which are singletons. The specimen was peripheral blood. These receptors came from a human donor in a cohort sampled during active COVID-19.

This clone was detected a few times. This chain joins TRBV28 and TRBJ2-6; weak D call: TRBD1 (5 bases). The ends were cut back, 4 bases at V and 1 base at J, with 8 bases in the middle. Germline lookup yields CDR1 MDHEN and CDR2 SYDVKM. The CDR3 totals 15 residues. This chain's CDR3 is CASSSQGSGANVLTF. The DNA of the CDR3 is TGTGCCAGCAGTTCTCAGGGATCTGGGGCCAACGTCCTGACTTTC.

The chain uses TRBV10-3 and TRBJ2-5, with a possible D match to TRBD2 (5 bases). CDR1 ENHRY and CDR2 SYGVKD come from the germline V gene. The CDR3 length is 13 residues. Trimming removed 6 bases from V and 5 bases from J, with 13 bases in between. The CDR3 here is CAISPGPGETQYF. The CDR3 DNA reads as TGTGCCATCAGCCCCGGTCCGGGGGAGACCCAGTACTTC.

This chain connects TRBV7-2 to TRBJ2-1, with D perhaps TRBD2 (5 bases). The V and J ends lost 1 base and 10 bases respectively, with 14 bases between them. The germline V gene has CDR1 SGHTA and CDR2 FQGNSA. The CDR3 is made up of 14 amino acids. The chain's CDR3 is CASSLDLGEREQFF. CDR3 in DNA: TGTGCCAGCAGCTTAGATCTCGGGGAGAGAGAGCAGTTCTTC.

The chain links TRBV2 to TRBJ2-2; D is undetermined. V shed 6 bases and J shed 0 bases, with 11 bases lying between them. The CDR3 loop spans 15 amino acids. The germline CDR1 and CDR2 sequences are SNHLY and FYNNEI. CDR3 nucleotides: TGTGCCAGCAGGGGTGACACCTCGAACACCGGGGAGCTGTTTTTT. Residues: CASRGDTSNTGELFF.

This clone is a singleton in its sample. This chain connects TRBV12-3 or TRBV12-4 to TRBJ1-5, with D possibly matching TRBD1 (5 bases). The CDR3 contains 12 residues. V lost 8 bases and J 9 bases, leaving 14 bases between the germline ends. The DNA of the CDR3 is TGTGCCAGCCGAAAGGAAACAGGGCCCCAGCATTTT. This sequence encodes CASRKETGPQHF.

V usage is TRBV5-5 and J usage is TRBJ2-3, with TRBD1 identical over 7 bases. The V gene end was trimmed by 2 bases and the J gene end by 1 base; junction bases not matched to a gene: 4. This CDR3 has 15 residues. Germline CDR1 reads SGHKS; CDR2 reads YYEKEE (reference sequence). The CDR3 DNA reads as TGTGCCAGCAGCTTCAGTGACAGGGGCACAGATACGCAGTATTTT. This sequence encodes CASSFSDRGTDTQYF.

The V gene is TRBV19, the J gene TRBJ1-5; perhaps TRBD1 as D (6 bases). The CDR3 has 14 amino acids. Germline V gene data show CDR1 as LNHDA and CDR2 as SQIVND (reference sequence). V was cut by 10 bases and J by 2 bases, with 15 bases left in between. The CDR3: CATRQGLGNQPQHF. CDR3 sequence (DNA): TGTGCCACCCGCCAGGGGTTGGGCAATCAGCCCCAGCATTTT.

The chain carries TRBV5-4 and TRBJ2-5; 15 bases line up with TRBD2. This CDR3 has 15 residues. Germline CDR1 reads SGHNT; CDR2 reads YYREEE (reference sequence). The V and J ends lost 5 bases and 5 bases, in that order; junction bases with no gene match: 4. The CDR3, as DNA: TGTGCCAGCAGGGCGGGACTAGCGGGAGGCGAGACCCAGTACTTC. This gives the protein CASRAGLAGGETQYF. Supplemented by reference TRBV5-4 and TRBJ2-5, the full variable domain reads ETGVTQSPTHLIKTRGQQVTLRCSSQSGHNTVSWYQQALGQGPQFIFQYYREEENGRGNFPPRFSGLQFPNYSSELNVNALELDDSALYLCASRAGLAGGETQYFGPGTRLLVL.

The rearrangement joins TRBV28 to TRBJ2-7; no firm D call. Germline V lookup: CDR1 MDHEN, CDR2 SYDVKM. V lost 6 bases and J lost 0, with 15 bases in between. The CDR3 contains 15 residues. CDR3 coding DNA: TGTGCCAGCAGCCCTAGTGTCACAAACTCCTACGAGCAGTACTTC. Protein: CASSPSVTNSYEQYF.

The DNA for the CDR3 is TGTGCCAGTAGTATATCTCAGGCAATTGCCTACCACGAGCAGTACTTC. Its translation: CASSISQAIAYHEQYF. This chain connects TRBV19 to TRBJ2-7; D call uncertain. The CDR3 covers 16 residues. Trimming stripped 2 bases from V and 5 bases from J, with 19 bases between. Germline CDR1 and CDR2: LNHDA and SQIVND (reference sequence).

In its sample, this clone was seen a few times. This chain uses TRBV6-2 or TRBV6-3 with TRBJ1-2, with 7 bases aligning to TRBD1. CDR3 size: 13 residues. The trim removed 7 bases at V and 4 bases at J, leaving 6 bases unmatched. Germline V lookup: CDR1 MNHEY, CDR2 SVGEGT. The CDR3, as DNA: TGTGCCAGCACCCCGACAGGGATCTATGGCTACACCTTC. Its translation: CASTPTGIYGYTF.

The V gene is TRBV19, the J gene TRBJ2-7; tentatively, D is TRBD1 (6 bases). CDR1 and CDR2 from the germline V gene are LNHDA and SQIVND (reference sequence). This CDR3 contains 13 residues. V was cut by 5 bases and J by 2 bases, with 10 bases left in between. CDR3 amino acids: CASSATGTYEQYF. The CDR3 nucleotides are TGTGCCAGTAGTGCTACAGGGACCTACGAGCAGTACTTC. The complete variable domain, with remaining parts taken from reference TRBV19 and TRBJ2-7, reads DGGITQSPKYLFRKEGQNVTLSCEQNLNHDAMYWYRQDPGQGLRLIYYSQIVNDFQKGDIAEGYSVSREKKESFPLTVTSAQKNPTAFYLCASSATGTYEQYFGPGTRLTVT.

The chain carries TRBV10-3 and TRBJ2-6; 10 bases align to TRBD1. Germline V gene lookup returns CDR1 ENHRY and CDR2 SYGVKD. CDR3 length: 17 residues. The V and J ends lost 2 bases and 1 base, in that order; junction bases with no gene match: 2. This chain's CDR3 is CAISEGTGDSGANVLTF. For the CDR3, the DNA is TGTGCCATCAGTGAGGGGACAGGGGATTCTGGGGCCAACGTCCTGACTTTC.

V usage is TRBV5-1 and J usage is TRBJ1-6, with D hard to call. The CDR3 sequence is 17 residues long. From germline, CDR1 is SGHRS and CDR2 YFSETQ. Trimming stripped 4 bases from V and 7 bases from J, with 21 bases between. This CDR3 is CASSPELRGSHNSPLHF. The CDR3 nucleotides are TGCGCCAGCAGCCCGGAGCTACGCGGGAGCCACAATTCACCCCTCCACTTT.

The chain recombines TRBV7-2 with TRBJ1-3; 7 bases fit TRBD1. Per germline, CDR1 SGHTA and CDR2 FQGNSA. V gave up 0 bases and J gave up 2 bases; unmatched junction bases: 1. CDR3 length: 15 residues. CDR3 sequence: CASSLAQGAGNTIYF. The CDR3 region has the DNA TGTGCCAGCAGCTTAGCTCAGGGGGCTGGAAACACCATATATTTT.

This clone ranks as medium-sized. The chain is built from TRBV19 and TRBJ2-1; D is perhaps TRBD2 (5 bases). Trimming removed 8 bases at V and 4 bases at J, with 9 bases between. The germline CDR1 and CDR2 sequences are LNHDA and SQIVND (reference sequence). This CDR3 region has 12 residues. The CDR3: CASGSGYNEQFF. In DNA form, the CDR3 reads TGTGCCAGTGGATCGGGGTACAATGAGCAGTTCTTC.

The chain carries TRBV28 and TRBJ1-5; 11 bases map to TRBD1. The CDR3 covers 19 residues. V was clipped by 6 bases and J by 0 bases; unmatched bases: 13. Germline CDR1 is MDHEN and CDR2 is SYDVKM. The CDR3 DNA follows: TGTGCCAGCAGCCGAGAGGGGGGACAGGGGGAATATAGCAATCAGCCCCAGCATTTT. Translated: CASSREGGQGEYSNQPQHF.

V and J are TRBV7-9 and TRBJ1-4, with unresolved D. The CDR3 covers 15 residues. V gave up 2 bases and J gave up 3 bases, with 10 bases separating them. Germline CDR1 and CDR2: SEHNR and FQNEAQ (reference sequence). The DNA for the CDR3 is TGTGCCAGCAGCTTAAATTCAAATCCTAATGAAAAACTGTTTTTT. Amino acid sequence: CASSLNSNPNEKLFF.

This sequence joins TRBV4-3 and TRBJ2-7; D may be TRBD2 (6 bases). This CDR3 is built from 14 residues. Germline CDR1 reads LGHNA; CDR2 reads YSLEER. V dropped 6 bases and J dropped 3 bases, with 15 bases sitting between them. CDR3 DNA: TGCGCCAGCAGTCTTACCGGGACTCTCTACGAGCAGTACTTC. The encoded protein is CASSLTGTLYEQYF.

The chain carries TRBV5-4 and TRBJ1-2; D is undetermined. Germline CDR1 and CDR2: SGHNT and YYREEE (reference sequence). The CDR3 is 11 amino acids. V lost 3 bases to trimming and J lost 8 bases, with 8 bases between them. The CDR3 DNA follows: TGTGCCAGCAGCTCACGGGTGGGCTACACCTTC. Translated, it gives CASSSRVGYTF.

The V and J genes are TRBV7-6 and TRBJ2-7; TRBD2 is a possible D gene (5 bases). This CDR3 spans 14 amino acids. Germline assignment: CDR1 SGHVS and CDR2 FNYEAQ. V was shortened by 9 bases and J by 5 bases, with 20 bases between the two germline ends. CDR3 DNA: TGTGCCAGAAGCGACCGAGGGTGTGCCGACGAGCAGTACTTC. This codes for CARSDRGCADEQYF.

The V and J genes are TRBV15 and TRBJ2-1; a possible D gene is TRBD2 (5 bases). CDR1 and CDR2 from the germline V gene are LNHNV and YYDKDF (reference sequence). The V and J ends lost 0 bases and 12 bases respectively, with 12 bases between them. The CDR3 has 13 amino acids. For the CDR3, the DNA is TGTGCCACCAGCAGAGAAGGGAGTCTCGGGCAGTTCTTC. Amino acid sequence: CATSREGSLGQFF.

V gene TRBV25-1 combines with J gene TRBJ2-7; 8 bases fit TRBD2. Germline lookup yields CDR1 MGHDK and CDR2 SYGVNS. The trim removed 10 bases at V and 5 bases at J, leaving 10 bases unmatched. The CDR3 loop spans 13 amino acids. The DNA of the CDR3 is TGTGCCACCCGGCGGGGGGCTTTAGACGAGCAGTACTTC. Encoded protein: CATRRGALDEQYF.

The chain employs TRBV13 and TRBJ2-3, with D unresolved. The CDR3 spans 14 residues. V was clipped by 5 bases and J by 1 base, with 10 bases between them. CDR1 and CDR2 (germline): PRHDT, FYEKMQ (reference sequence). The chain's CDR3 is CASSTRVRTDTQYF. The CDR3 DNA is TGTGCCAGCAGCACCCGGGTCCGCACAGATACGCAGTATTTT. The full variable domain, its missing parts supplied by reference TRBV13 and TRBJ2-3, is AAGVIQSPRHLIKEKRETATLKCYPIPRHDTVYWYQQGPGQDPQFLISFYEKMQSDKGSIPDRFSAQQFSDYHSELNMSSLELGDSALYFCASSTRVRTDTQYFGPGTRLTVL.

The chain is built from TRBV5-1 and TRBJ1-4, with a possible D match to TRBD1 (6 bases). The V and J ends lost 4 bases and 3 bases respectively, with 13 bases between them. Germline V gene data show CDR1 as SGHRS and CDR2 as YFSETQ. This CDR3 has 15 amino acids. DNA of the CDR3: TGCGCCAGCAGCCCCCAACAGGGATCTAATGAAAAACTGTTTTTT. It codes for CASSPQQGSNEKLFF.

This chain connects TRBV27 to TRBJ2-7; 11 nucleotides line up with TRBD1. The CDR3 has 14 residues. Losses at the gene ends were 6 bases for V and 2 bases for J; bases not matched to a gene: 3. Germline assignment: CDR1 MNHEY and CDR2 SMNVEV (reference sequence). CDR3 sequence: CASRGQGAAYEQYF. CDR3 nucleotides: TGTGCCAGCAGAGGACAGGGGGCCGCCTACGAGCAGTACTTC.

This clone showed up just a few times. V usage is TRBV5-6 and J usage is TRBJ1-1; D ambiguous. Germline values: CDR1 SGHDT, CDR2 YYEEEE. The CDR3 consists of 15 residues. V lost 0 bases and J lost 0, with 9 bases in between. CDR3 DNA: TGTGCCAGCAGCTTGGTTCGACATTTGAACACTGAAGCTTTCTTT. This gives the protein CASSLVRHLNTEAFF.